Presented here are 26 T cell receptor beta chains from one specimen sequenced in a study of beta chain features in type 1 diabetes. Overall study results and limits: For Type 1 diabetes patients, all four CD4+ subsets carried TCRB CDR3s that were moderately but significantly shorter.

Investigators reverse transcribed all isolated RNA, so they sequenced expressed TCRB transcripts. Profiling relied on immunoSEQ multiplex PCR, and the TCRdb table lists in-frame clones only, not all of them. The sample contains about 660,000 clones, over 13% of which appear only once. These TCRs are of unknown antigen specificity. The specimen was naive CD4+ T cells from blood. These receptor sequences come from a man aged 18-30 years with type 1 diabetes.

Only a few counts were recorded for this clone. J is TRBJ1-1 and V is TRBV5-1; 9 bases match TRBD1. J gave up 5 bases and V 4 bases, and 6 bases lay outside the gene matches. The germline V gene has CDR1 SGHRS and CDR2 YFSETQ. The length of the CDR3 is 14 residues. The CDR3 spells CASSPRTGVTEAFF. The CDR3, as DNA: TGCGCCAGCAGCCCTCGGACAGGGGTGACTGAAGCTTTCTTT.

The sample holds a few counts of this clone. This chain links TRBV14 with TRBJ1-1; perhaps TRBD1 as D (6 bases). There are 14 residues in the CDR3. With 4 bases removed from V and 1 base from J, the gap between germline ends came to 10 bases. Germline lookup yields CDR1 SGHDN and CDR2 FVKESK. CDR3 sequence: CASSPDRRNTEAFF. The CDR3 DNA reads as TGTGCCAGCAGCCCCGACAGGAGGAACACTGAAGCTTTCTTT.

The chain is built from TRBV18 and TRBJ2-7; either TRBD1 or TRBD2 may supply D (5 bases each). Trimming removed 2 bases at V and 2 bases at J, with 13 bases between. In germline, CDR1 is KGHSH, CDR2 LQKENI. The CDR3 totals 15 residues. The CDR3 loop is CASSPTAGSAYEQYF. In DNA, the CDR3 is TGTGCCAGCTCACCAACGGCAGGGAGTGCCTACGAGCAGTACTTC.

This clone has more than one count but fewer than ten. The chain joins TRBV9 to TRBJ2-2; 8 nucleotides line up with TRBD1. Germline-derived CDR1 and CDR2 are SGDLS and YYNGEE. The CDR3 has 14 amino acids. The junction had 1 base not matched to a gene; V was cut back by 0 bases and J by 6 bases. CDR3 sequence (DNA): TGTGCCAGCAGCGTAGAGACAGGGGCCGGGGAGCTGTTTTTT. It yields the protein CASSVETGAGELFF.

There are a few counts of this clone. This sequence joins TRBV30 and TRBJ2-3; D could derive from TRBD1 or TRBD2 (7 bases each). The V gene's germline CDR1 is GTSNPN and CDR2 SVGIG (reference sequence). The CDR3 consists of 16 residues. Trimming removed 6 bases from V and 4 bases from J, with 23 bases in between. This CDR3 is CACRPGGAQKSDTQYF. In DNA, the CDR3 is TGTGCCTGCCGCCCAGGGGGGGCTCAAAAGTCAGATACGCAGTATTTT.

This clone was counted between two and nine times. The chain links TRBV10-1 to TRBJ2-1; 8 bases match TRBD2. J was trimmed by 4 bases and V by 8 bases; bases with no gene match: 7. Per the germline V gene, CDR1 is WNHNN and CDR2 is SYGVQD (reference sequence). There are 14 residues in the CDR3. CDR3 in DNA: TGCGCCAGCCAGGGCACTAGCGGTTACAATGAGCAGTTCTTC. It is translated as CASQGTSGYNEQFF.

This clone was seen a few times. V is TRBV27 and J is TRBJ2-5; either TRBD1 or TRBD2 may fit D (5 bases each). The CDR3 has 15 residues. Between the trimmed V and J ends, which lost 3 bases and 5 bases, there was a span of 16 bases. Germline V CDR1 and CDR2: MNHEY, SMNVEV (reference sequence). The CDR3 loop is CASSLDPSGRETQYF. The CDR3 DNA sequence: TGTGCCAGCAGTTTGGACCCCTCGGGGCGGGAGACCCAGTACTTC.

The CDR3: CASSASDSYNEQFF. CDR3 DNA: TGTGCCAGCAGCGCGAGCGACTCCTACAATGAGCAGTTCTTC. This chain links TRBV7-2 with TRBJ2-1; no definite D call. The CDR3 extends over 14 amino acids. Germline CDR1 and CDR2: SGHTA and FQGNSA. The V end was cut by 5 bases, the J end by 0 bases, with 8 bases between.

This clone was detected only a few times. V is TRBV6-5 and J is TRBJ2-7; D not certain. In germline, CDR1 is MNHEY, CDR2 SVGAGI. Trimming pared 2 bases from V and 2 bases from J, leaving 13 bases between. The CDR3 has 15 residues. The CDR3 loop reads CASSYGNRKTYEQYF. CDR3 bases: TGTGCCAGCAGTTACGGAAACAGAAAAACCTACGAGCAGTACTTC.

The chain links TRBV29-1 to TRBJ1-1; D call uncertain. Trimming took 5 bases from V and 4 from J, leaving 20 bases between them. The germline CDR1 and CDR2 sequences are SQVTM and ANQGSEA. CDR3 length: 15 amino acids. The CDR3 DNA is TGCAGCGTTACCTCTCCGGGTTCCGGCGGCACTGAAGCTTTCTTT. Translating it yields CSVTSPGSGGTEAFF. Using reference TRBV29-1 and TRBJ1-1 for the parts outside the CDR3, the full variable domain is SAVISQKPSRDICQRGTSLTIQCQVDSQVTMMFWYRQQPGQSLTLIATANQGSEATYESGFVIDKFPISRPNLTFSTLTVSNMSPEDSSIYLCSVTSPGSGGTEAFFGQGTRLTVV.

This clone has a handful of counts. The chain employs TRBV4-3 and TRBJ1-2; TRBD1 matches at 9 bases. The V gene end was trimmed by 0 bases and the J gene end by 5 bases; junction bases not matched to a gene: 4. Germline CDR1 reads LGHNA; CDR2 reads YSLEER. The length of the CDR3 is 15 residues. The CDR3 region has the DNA TGCGCCAGCAGCCAAGAGGGACAGGGCCGATATGGCTACACCTTC. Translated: CASSQEGQGRYGYTF.

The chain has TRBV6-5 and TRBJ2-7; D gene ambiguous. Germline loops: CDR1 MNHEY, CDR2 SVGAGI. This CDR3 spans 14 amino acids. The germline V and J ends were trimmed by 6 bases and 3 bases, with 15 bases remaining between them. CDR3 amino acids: CASSPLQSNYEQYF. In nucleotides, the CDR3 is TGTGCCAGCAGCCCACTACAGAGCAACTACGAGCAGTACTTC.

Written as DNA, the CDR3 is TGCGCCAGCAGCAGAAACGGGGGGACGAAGACAGATACGCAGTATTTT. Protein: CASSRNGGTKTDTQYF. The V gene is TRBV5-1, the J gene TRBJ2-3; 7 bases align to TRBD2. The junction had 11 bases not matched to a gene; V was cut back by 4 bases and J by 3 bases. Germline V lookup: CDR1 SGHRS, CDR2 YFSETQ. This CDR3 is built from 16 residues.

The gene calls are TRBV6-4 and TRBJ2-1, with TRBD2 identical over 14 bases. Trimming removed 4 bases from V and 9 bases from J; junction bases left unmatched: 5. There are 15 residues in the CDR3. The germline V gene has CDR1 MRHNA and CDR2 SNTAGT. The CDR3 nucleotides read TGTGCCAGCAGTGGGGACGGACTAGCGGGAGGTGAGCAGTTCTTC. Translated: CASSGDGLAGGEQFF.

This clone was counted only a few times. CDR3 residues: CASSSSGTGQETQYF. In DNA form, the CDR3 reads TGTGCCAGCAGTTCGTCGGGGACAGGACAAGAGACCCAGTACTTC. The V call is TRBV28, the J call TRBJ2-5; 8 nucleotides align to TRBD1. Germline V lookup: CDR1 MDHEN, CDR2 SYDVKM. The CDR3 loop spans 15 amino acids. Trimming removed 4 bases from V and 2 bases from J; junction bases left unmatched: 6.

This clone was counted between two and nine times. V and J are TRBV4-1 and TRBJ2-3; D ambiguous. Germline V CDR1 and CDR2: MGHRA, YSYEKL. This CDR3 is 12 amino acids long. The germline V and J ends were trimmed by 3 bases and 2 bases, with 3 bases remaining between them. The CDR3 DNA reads TGCGCCAGCAGCCACCACACAGATACGCAGTATTTT. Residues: CASSHHTDTQYF.

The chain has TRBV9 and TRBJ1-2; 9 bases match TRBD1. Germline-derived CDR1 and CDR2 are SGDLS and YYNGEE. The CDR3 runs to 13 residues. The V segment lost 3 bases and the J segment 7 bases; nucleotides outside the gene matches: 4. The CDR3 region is CASSADRGGGYTF. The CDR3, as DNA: TGTGCCAGCAGCGCGGACAGGGGAGGTGGCTACACCTTC.

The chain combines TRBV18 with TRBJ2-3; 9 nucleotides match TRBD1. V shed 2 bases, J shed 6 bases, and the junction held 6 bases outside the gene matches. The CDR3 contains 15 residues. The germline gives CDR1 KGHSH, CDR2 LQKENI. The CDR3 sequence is CASSPGTGLGDTQYF. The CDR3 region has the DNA TGTGCCAGCTCACCAGGGACAGGGCTTGGGGATACGCAGTATTTT.

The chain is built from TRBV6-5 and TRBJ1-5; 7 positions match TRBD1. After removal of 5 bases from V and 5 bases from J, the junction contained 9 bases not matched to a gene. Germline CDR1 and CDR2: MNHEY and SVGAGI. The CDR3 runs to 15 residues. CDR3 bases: TGTGCCAGCAGTCGGGTAGGGGGCCACTATCAGCCCCAGCATTTT. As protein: CASSRVGGHYQPQHF.

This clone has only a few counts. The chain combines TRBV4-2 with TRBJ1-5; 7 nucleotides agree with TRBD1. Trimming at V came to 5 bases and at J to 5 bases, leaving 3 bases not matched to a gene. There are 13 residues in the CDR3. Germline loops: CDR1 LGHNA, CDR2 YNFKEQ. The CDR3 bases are TGTGCCAGCAGCACCAGGGGGGATCAGCCCCAGCATTTT. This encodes CASSTRGDQPQHF.

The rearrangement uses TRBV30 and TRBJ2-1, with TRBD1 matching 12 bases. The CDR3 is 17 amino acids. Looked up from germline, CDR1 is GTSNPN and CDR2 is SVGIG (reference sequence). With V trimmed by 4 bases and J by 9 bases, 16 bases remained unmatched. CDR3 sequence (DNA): TGTGCCTGGATCCTTAAAGCGGGACAGGGGGCTTTGGGTGAGCAGTTCTTC. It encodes CAWILKAGQGALGEQFF.

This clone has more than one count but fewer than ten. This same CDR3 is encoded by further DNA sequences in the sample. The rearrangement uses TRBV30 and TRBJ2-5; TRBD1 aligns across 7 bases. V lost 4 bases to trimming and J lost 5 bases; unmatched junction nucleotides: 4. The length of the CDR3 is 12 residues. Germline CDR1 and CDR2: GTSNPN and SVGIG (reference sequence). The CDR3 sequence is CAWTLGGETQYF. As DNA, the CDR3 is TGTGCCTGGACCCTAGGGGGCGAGACCCAGTACTTC.

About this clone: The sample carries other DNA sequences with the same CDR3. The CDR3 nucleotides are TGCAGCGTTGAGGAGGGTTACACCTTC. This sequence encodes CSVEEGYTF. The gene calls are TRBV29-1 and TRBJ1-2; the D is unclear. Germline V gene data show CDR1 as SQVTM and CDR2 as ANQGSEA. This CDR3 has 9 amino acids. Trimming shortened V by 3 bases and J by 11 bases, and 7 bases separated the two germline ends.

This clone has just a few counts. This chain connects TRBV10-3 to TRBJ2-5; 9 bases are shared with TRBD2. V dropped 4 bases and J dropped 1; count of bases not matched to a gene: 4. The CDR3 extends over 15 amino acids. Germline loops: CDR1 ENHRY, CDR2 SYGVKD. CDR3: CAISVYSGSQETQYF. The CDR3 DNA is TGTGCCATCAGTGTTTATAGCGGGAGCCAAGAGACCCAGTACTTC.

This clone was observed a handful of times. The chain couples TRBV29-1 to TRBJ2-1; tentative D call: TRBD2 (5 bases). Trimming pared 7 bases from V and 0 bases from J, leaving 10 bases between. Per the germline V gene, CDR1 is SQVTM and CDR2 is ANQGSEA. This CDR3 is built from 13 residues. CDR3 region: CSALESSYNEQFF. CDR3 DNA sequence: TGCAGCGCACTAGAGAGCTCCTACAATGAGCAGTTCTTC.

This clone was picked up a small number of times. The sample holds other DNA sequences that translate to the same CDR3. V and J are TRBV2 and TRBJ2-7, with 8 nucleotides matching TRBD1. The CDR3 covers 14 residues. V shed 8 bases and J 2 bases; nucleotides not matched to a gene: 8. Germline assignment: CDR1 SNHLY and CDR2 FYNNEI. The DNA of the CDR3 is TGTGCCAGCTCCTCCGGGACAGGACCCTACGAGCAGTACTTC. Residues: CASSSGTGPYEQYF.